This TCR beta chain originates from a study of graft-versus-host responses after intestinal transplantation. The overall study: Recipients had transplants, and these were multivisceral, liver-intestinal, or isolated intestinal. The whole recipient group had anti-thymocyte globulin induction followed by tacrolimus and steroids for roughly three years. General study findings and limits: Early after transplant, HvG clones declined as circulating GvH clones peaked.

Trimming shortened V by 5 bases and J by 0 bases, and 12 bases separated the two germline ends. In germline, CDR1 is SEHNR, CDR2 FQNEAQ (reference sequence). This CDR3 region has 15 residues. On this clone: As yet, its antigen is unknown.

TCRdb's copy holds only in-frame clones and misses some; the assay was immunoSEQ multiplex PCR. The profile shows tens of thousands of clones, about 94% of them singletons. Sequenced material: unstimulated CD8+ T cells sorted from spleen or lymph node cells, taken before intestinal transplant. The source is a human donor who received an intestinal transplant. The rearrangement uses TRBV7-9 and TRBJ2-3; no definite D call. CDR3 residues: CASSPPGISTDTQYF. The CDR3 region has the DNA TGTGCCAGCAGCCCCCCTGGGATCAGCACAGATACGCAGTATTTT.